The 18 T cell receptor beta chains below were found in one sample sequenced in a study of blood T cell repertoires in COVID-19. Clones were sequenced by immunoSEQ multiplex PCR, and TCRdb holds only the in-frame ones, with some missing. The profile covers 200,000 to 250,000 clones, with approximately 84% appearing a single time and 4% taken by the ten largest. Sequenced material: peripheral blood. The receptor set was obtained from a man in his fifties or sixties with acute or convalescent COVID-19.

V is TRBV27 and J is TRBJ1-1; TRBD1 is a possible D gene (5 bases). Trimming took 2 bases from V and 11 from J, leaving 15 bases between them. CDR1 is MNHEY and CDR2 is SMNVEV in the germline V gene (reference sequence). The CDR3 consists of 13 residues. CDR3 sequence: CASSLKGTGSAFF. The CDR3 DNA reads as TGTGCCAGCAGTTTAAAGGGAACAGGATCTGCTTTCTTT.

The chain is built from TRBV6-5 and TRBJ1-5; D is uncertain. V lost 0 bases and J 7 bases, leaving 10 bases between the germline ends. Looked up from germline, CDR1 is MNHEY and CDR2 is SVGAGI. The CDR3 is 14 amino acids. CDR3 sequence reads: CASSYSIQYQPQHF. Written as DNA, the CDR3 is TGTGCCAGCAGTTACTCGATACAATACCAGCCCCAGCATTTT.

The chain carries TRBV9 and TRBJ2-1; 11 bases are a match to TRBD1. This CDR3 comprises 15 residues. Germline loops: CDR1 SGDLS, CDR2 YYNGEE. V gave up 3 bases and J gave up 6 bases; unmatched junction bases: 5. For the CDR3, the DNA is TGTGCCAGCAGCGCCCGGGACAGGGGGATCAATGAGCAGTTCTTC. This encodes CASSARDRGINEQFF.

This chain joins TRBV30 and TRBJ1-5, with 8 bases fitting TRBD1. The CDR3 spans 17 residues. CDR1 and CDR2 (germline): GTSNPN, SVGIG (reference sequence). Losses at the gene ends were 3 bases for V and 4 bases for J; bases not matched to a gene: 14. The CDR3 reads CAWSRDRIAIGNQPQHF. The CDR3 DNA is TGTGCCTGGAGCCGGGACAGGATAGCTATTGGGAATCAGCCCCAGCATTTT.

Written as DNA, the CDR3 is TGTGCCAGCAGCTGGGCTAGCGGAGATACGCAGTATTTT. This codes for CASSWASGDTQYF. The chain carries TRBV11-2 and TRBJ2-3; 7 bases match TRBD2. Germline V gene lookup returns CDR1 SGHAT and CDR2 FQNNGV. The CDR3 has 13 amino acids. Losses at the gene ends were 4 bases for V and 5 bases for J; bases not matched to a gene: 3.

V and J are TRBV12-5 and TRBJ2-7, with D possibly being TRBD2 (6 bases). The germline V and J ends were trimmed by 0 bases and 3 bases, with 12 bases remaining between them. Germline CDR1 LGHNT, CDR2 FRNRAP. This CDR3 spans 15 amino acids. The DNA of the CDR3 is TGTGCTAGTGGTTTGGTACGGGGGTGGGGCTACGAGCAGTACTTC. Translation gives CASGLVRGWGYEQYF.

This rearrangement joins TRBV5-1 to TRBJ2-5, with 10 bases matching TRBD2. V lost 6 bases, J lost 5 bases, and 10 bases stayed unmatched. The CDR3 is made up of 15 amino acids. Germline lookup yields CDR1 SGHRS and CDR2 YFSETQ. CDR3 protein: CASKYQREGPETQYF. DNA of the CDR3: TGCGCCAGCAAGTACCAGCGGGAGGGCCCCGAGACCCAGTACTTC. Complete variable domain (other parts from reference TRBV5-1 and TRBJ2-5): KAGVTQTPRYLIKTRGQQVTLSCSPISGHRSVSWYQQTPGQGLQFLFEYFSETQRNKGNFPGRFSGRQFSNSRSEMNVSTLELGDSALYLCASKYQREGPETQYFGPGTRLLVL.

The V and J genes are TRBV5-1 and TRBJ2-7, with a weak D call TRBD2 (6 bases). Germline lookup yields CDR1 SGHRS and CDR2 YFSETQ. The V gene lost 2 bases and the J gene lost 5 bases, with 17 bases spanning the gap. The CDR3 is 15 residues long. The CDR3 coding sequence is TGCGCCAGCAGCTTAGGAAAAGGACTATCTGACGAGCAGTACTTC. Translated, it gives CASSLGKGLSDEQYF.

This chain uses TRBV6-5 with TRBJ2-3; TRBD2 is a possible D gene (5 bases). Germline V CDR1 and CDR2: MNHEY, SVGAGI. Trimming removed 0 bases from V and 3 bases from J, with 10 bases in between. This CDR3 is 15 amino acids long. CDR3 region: CASSYSGRFTDTQYF. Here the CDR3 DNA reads TGTGCCAGCAGTTACTCGGGGAGATTTACAGATACGCAGTATTTT.

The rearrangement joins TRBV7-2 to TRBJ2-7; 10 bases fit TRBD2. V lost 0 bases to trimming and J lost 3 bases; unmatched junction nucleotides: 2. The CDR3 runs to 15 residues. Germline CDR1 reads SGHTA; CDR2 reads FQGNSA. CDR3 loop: CASSLAASGSYEQYF. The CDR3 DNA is TGTGCCAGCAGCTTAGCGGCTAGCGGGAGCTACGAGCAGTACTTC.

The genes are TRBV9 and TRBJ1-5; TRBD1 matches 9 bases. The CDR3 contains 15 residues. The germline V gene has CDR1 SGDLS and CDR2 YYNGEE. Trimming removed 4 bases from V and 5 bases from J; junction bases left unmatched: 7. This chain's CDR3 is CASSSQGQGDQPQHF. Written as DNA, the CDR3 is TGTGCCAGCAGCTCACAGGGACAGGGTGATCAGCCCCAGCATTTT.

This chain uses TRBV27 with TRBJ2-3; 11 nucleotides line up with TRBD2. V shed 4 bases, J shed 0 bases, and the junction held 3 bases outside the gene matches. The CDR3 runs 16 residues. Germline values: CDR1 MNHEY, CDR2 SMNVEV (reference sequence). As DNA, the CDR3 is TGTGCCAGCAGTTGGAGGACTAGCGGGAGCACAGATACGCAGTATTTT. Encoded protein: CASSWRTSGSTDTQYF.

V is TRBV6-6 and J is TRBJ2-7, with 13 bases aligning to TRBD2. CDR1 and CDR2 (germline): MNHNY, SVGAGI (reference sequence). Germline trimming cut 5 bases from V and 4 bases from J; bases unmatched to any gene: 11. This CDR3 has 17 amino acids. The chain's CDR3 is CASSQHQPGLAGYEQYF. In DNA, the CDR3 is TGTGCCAGCAGTCAGCACCAACCGGGACTAGCGGGGTACGAGCAGTACTTC.

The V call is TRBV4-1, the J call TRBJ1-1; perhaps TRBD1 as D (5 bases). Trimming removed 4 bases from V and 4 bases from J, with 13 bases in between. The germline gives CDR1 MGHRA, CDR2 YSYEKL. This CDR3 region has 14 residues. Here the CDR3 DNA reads TGCGCCAGCAGCCTAGAATCAGGGTTCACTGAAGCTTTCTTT. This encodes CASSLESGFTEAFF.

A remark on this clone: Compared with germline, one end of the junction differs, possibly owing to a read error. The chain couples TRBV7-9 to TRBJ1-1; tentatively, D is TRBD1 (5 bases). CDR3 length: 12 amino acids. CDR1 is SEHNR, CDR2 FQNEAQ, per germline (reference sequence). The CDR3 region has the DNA TGTGCCAGCAGCTCAACGACAGAGATACCGGGTTTT. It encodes CASSSTTEIPGF.

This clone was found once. The CDR3 protein is CATSTSGHNEQFF. DNA of the CDR3: TGTGCCACCAGTACTAGCGGACACAATGAGCAGTTCTTC. The gene calls are TRBV24-1 and TRBJ2-1; 8 bases match TRBD2. J was trimmed by 5 bases and V by 6 bases; bases with no gene match: 2. This CDR3 contains 13 residues. Per germline, CDR1 KGHDR and CDR2 SFDVKD.

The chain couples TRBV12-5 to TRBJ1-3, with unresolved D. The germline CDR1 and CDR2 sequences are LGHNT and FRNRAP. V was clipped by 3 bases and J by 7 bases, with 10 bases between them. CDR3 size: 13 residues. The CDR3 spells CASGLDIENTIYF. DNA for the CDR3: TGTGCTAGTGGTTTAGACATTGAGAACACCATATATTTT.

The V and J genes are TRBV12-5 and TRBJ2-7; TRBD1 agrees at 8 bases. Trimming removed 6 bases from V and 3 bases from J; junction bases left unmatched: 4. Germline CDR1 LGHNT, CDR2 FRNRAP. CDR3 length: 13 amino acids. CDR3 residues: CASGRGQDYEQYF. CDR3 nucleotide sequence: TGTGCTAGTGGGCGGGGACAGGACTACGAGCAGTACTTC. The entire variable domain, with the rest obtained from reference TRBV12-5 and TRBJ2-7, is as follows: DARVTQTPRHKVTEMGQEVTMRCQPILGHNTVFWYRQTMMQGLELLAYFRNRAPLDDSGMPKDRFSAEMPDATLATLKIQPSEPRDSAVYFCASGRGQDYEQYFGPGTRLTVT.